The 9 T cell receptor beta chains listed next were all sequenced from one sample in a study of T cells after yellow fever vaccination. TCRdb reprocessed the 5' RACE reads via MiXCR and lists one record per CDR3 protein. The sample holds approximately 150,000 distinct CDR3 sequences; 7.7% are singletons and the top ten take 0.73%. This sample comprised CD4+ T cells sorted from PBMCs, obtained 5 days after the yellow fever booster vaccination. The receptors originated from a man younger than 40 who received the YFV17D yellow fever vaccine.

This clonotype appeared many times. The chain links TRBV20-1 to TRBJ1-2; no definite D call. Trimming removed 6 bases from V and 8 bases from J, with 13 bases in between. There are 11 residues in the CDR3. From germline, CDR1 is DFQATT and CDR2 SNEGSKA (reference sequence). The CDR3 spells CSADDIVGYTF. The CDR3 nucleotides read TGCAGTGCCGATGACATCGTCGGCTACACCTTC.

This clonotype occurred many times. The chain carries TRBV29-1 and TRBJ2-5; no definite D call. The CDR3 runs 12 residues. Trimming cost V 2 bases and J 3 bases, with 7 bases left between them. The germline V gene encodes CDR1 SQVTM and CDR2 ANQGSEA. In nucleotides, the CDR3 is TGCAGCGTTGAACGTAAGAAAGAGACCCAGTACTTC. It yields the protein CSVERKKETQYF.

This clonotype was seen at least ten times. This chain joins TRBV7-2 and TRBJ2-4; D is perhaps TRBD2 (6 bases). Trimming took 7 bases from V and 4 from J, leaving 14 bases between them. The CDR3 runs 14 residues. Germline-derived CDR1 and CDR2 are SGHTA and FQGNSA. The chain's CDR3 is CASTPGDRKNIQYF. DNA of the CDR3: TGTGCCAGCACCCCGGGGGATAGGAAAAACATTCAGTACTTC.

This clonotype appeared many times. The CDR3 loop is CASSQLLPATEAFF. In DNA form, the CDR3 reads TGTGCCAGCAGCCAACTACTCCCTGCCACCGAAGCTTTCTTT. The chain employs TRBV14 and TRBJ1-1, with D unresolved. CDR3 length: 14 residues. The germline V gene has CDR1 SGHDN and CDR2 FVKESK. Trimming pared 2 bases from V and 8 bases from J, leaving 15 bases between.

In this sample, this clonotype turned up many times. V usage is TRBV12-3 or TRBV12-4 and J usage is TRBJ1-6, with D hard to call. The CDR3 contains 13 residues. V lost 3 bases and J lost 9, with 9 bases in between. The CDR3 reads CASSFTRFSPLHF. CDR3 bases: TGTGCCAGCAGTTTTACACGGTTTTCACCCCTCCACTTT.

J is TRBJ2-1 and V is TRBV10-2, with TRBD2 matching 14 bases. CDR3 length: 15 amino acids. The V gene end was trimmed by 4 bases and the J gene end by 8 bases; junction bases not matched to a gene: 4. In germline, CDR1 is WSHSY, CDR2 SAAADI. In DNA form, the CDR3 reads TGCGCCAGCAGTGGGACTAGCGGGAGGCTCTATGAGCAGTTCTTC. Its translation: CASSGTSGRLYEQFF.

In its sample, this clonotype was seen many times. This chain connects TRBV12-3 or TRBV12-4 to TRBJ2-2, with TRBD2 identical over 8 bases. After removal of 6 bases from V and 3 bases from J, the junction contained 9 bases not matched to a gene. This CDR3 has 16 residues. The CDR3 here is CASSPPVAGYTGELFF. The CDR3 DNA follows: TGTGCCAGCAGCCCCCCGGTAGCGGGGTACACCGGGGAGCTGTTTTTT.

This clonotype was seen ten or more times. The chain carries TRBV12-3 or TRBV12-4 and TRBJ2-3; D tentatively fits TRBD1 or TRBD2 (5 bases each). The CDR3 has 13 amino acids. The V and J ends lost 6 bases and 8 bases respectively, with 15 bases between them. The CDR3: CASRGLTRGTQYF. Here the CDR3 DNA reads TGTGCCAGCAGAGGGCTGACGAGGGGTACGCAGTATTTT.

The table lists this clonotype with many counts. This chain joins TRBV29-1 and TRBJ1-1; possibly TRBD1 for D (6 bases). This CDR3 has 14 residues. V shed 3 bases and J shed 1 base, with 12 bases lying between them. Per germline, CDR1 SQVTM and CDR2 ANQGSEA. This CDR3 is CSVDSMTGNTEAFF. The CDR3 coding sequence is TGCAGCGTTGACTCGATGACAGGGAACACTGAAGCTTTCTTT.